What follows describes a single T cell receptor beta chain. The target of this receptor is not known. No base-level quality is on record; no much larger clone is a single base apart. Relative to germline, V is missing 10 bases and J is missing 2 bases, with 7 bases of the junction outside any gene match. Spanning cysteine to phenylalanine, the CDR3 consists of 13 amino acids. Just the 39-base CDR3 DNA is kept, in frame starting at base 1. Reading the germline V gene (reference sequence) gives CDR1 LNHDA and CDR2 SQIVND. This sample is part of a study of blood T cell repertoires in COVID-19 (dated by TCRdb to 2019 to 2021). Study-level background: The collaborator samples originated in the United States, Italy and Spain and spanned the acute and convalescent phases of COVID-19. The material from the prospective study consisted of cDNA or gDNA derived from T cells, B-cell-depleted T cells, or PBMCs. The dataset comprised deeply sampled blood TCRbeta repertoires from subjects exposed to, actively infected with, or recovered from COVID-19. The repertoires were released in a freely available public database intended as a resource for research on the immune response to SARS-CoV-2. The samples were drawn from two sources: the first 160 participants of the ongoing ImmuneRACE study, and 1,254 subjects contributed by 6 global collaborators. The sample metadata nearly always contained a de-identified subject ID, COVID-19 status, age in years and sex. HLA class I and class II types, where available, came from metadata supplied by the sample provider rather than from assay-based typing.

The immunoSEQ Assay, a bias-controlled multiplex PCR, was used to amplify TCRbeta CDR3 regions from genomic DNA. Regarding the original processing steps: Nucleated cell counts per sample were estimated from amplification of reference gene primers within the assay. To quantify the absolute abundance of each unique TCRbeta CDR3 rearrangement, sequence reads were collapsed and filtered. For each sample, productive Simpson clonality was calculated as the square root of Simpson's diversity index over productive rearrangements. TCRdb carries this immuneACCESS record with in-frame sequences only. Its versions omit some clonotypes, under half of them owing to an unresolved V gene in the studies checked, with the rest unexplained. V and J calls and clone size follow that table, whereas D and trimming were derived from the DNA. Here the sample has some 180,000 clones; roughly 80% occur a single time. Roughly 6.3% of the sample lies in the top ten.

Results and caveats for the whole study, not just this receptor: How much clinical and demographic metadata was included differed by source and by participant, and the metadata was provided uncurated.

Collaborating institutions collected whole blood in K2EDTA tubes following their own protocols. For TCRbeta analysis, collaborators shipped samples in one of three forms: frozen whole blood, isolated PBMCs, or DNA extracted from either of those sample types. The chain couples TRBV19 to TRBJ2-5; 7 bases in the junction line up with TRBD2. Sequencing used peripheral blood. This sequence originates from a human donor in a cohort sampled during active COVID-19. The CDR3 protein is CATRSGEQETQYF. The nucleotides are TGTGCCACCCGGAGCGGGGAACAAGAGACCCAGTACTTC.